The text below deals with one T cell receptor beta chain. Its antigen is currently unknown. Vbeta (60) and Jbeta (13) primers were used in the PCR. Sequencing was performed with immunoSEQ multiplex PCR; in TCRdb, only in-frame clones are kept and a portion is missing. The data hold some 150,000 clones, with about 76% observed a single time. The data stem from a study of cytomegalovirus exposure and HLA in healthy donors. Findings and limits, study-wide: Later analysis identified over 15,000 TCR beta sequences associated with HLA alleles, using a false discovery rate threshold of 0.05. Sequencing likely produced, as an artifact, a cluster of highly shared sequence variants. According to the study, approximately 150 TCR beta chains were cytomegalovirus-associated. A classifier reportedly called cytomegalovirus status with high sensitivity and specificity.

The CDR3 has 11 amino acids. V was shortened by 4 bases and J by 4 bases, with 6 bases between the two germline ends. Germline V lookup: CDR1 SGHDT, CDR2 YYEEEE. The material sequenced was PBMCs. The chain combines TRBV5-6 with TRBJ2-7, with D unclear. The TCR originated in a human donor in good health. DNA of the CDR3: TGTGCCAGCAGCCGGCGGTACGAGCAGTACTTC. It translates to CASSRRYEQYF.